Listed here is a single T cell receptor (beta chain). Only CD45RO-negative cells positively selected for CCR7 counted as naive CD8 cells, so terminally differentiated effector memory CD45RA+ cells were excluded. The sample comes from a study of shared clonotypes between healthy human individuals. Some clones are missing from TCRdb's copy, which holds only in-frame ones; the method was immunoSEQ multiplex PCR. There are millions of clones in the sample; more than 85% occur only once, and over 1.5% lies in the top ten. This CDR3 has 14 residues. Germline CDR1 and CDR2: MNHEY and SMNVEV (reference sequence). V was clipped by 5 bases and J by 7 bases, with 14 bases between them.

This sequence was found in a man in his late teens or twenties in good health. Some clones in this sample may be carry-over from other donors' samples. The rearrangement joins TRBV27 to TRBJ1-4, with a tentative D call TRBD1 (6 bases). What was sequenced was naive CD8+ T cells from PBMCs. Here the CDR3 DNA reads TGTGCCAGCAGTCACAGGGCCGAGGGTGAAAAACTGTTTTTT. It encodes CASSHRAEGEKLFF.